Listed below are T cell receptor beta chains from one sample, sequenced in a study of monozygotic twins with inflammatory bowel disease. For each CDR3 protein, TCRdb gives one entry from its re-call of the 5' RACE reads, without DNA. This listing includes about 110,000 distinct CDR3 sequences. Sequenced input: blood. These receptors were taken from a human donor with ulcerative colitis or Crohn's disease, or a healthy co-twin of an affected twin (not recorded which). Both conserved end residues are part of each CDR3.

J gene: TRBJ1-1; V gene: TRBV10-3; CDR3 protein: CAISESQDRGAEAFF
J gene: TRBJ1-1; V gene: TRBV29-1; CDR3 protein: CSGGQGSNTEAFF
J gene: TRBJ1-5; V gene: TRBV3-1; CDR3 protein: CASSQDWDGNQPQHF
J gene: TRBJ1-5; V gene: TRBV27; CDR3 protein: CASSQGNSNQPQHF
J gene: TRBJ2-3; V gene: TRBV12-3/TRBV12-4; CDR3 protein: CASSFEAGVSDTQYF
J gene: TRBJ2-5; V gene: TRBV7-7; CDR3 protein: CASSVLAGREETQYF
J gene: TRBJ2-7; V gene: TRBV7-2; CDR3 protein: CASSATGTGINEQYF
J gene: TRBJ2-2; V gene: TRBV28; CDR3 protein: CASSYFSGELFF
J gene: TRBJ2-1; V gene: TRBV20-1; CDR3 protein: CSAHTTSGRVVYNEQFF
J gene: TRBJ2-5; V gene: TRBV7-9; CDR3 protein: CASSLKGGKETQYF